Following are 18 T cell receptor beta chains from one sample sequenced in a study of blood T cell repertoires in COVID-19. Using immunoSEQ multiplex PCR, the repertoire was profiled, and TCRdb retains in-frame clones only, with some absent. The sample has under 350,000 clones; around 89% are singletons. Sequencing input: peripheral blood. Every receptor here comes from a man aged 35 to 55 with acute or convalescent COVID-19.

This sequence joins TRBV6-1 and TRBJ2-5; 10 bases line up with TRBD1. Looked up from germline, CDR1 is MNHNS and CDR2 is SASEGT. The junction had 10 bases not matched to a gene; V was cut back by 4 bases and J by 5 bases. This CDR3 contains 16 residues. The CDR3 loop reads CASSVVAGQGKETQYF. CDR3 sequence (DNA): TGTGCCAGCAGTGTAGTTGCGGGACAGGGGAAGGAGACCCAGTACTTC.

The rearrangement uses TRBV6-5 and TRBJ2-2; D might be TRBD1 (6 bases). V was cut by 9 bases and J by 5 bases, with 16 bases left in between. The CDR3 sequence is 14 residues long. Per the germline V gene, CDR1 is MNHEY and CDR2 is SVGAGI. CDR3 sequence (DNA): TGTGCCAGTAAATACAGGGATATAACCGGGGAGCTGTTTTTT. Translated: CASKYRDITGELFF.

This chain uses TRBV12-3 or TRBV12-4 with TRBJ1-2, with D possibly being TRBD1 (6 bases). The CDR3 totals 13 residues. V gave up 8 bases and J gave up 3 bases, with 13 bases separating them. For the CDR3, the DNA is TGTGCCAGCGGGGACATGCTGGACTATGGCTACACCTTC. Amino acids: CASGDMLDYGYTF.

The rearrangement links TRBV7-3 to TRBJ2-3; 7 nucleotides agree with TRBD1. J gave up 2 bases and V 1 base, and 3 bases lay outside the gene matches. Germline CDR1 SGHTA, CDR2 FQGTGA. The CDR3 is made up of 15 amino acids. CDR3 bases: TGTGCCAGCAGCTTAAGAGGGACAGACACAGATACGCAGTATTTT. Translation: CASSLRGTDTDTQYF.

The chain has TRBV6-6 and TRBJ1-3; D is possibly TRBD1 (5 bases). The CDR3 spans 16 residues. Germline V CDR1 and CDR2: MNHNY, SVGAGI (reference sequence). Trimming removed 2 bases at V and 4 bases at J, with 15 bases between. The chain's CDR3 is CASSYGTGTVGNTIYF. The CDR3 DNA is TGTGCCAGCAGTTACGGGACGGGGACTGTAGGAAACACCATATATTTT.

CDR3 sequence (DNA): TGTGCCAGCAGGGAGGACAGGGCTAATTCACCCCTCCACTTT. Translating it yields CASREDRANSPLHF. This sequence joins TRBV6-5 and TRBJ1-6; 8 positions match TRBD1. Germline assignment: CDR1 MNHEY and CDR2 SVGAGI. V shed 6 bases, J shed 6 bases, and the junction held 4 bases outside the gene matches. This CDR3 is built from 14 residues.

The gene calls are TRBV25-1 and TRBJ2-7; D perhaps matches TRBD2 (6 bases). CDR1 and CDR2 from the germline V gene are MGHDK and SYGVNS. The CDR3 covers 13 residues. The V gene lost 10 bases and the J gene lost 3 bases, with 16 bases spanning the gap. CDR3 residues: CAIPRRGLYEQYF. The CDR3 nucleotides read TGTGCCATCCCTAGGAGGGGTCTCTACGAGCAGTACTTC.

This sequence joins TRBV24-1 and TRBJ2-7, with 10 bases identical to TRBD1. Germline CDR1 is KGHDR and CDR2 is SFDVKD. There are 15 residues in the CDR3. After removal of 5 bases from V and 4 bases from J, the junction contained 7 bases not matched to a gene. The DNA for the CDR3 is TGTGCCACCAGTGTGGGACAGGGGAATGGATACGAGCAGTACTTC. This translates into CATSVGQGNGYEQYF.

The chain has TRBV11-2 and TRBJ2-7; 7 bases are shared with TRBD2. The CDR3 contains 15 residues. Germline V gene sequence: CDR1 SGHAT, CDR2 FQNNGV. J was trimmed by 3 bases and V by 2 bases; bases with no gene match: 7. The CDR3 DNA follows: TGTGCCAGCAGCTTAACGTCTAGCGGCGGCTACGAGCAGTACTTC. It specifies CASSLTSSGGYEQYF.

This chain connects TRBV3-1 (or the pseudogene TRBV3-2) to TRBJ2-7, with a tentative D call TRBD1 (5 bases). Germline V gene sequence: CDR1 LGHDT, CDR2 YNNKEL (reference sequence). The V and J ends lost 4 bases and 6 bases respectively, with 10 bases between them. This CDR3 is built from 12 residues. This chain's CDR3 is CASSRGQGEQYF. Written as DNA, the CDR3 is TGTGCCAGCAGCCGGGGCCAGGGCGAGCAGTACTTC.

V and J are TRBV2 and TRBJ2-7, with 7 bases lining up with TRBD2. Trimming removed 2 bases from V and 3 bases from J; junction bases left unmatched: 4. CDR3 length: 14 residues. Germline CDR1 SNHLY, CDR2 FYNNEI. CDR3 DNA: TGTGCCAGCAGTGAACGGGGGGTTGGCTACGAGCAGTACTTC. It codes for CASSERGVGYEQYF.

The chain recombines TRBV24-1 with TRBJ2-3, with 8 positions matching TRBD1. Unmatched junction bases numbered 3, after V lost 2 bases and J lost 0 bases. The germline gives CDR1 KGHDR, CDR2 SFDVKD. CDR3 length: 16 amino acids. The CDR3 DNA is TGTGCCACCAGTGATTCAGGGGGCTTTAGCACAGATACGCAGTATTTT. Protein: CATSDSGGFSTDTQYF.

The V gene is TRBV6-5, the J gene TRBJ1-1; D is possibly TRBD1 (5 bases). CDR1 is MNHEY and CDR2 is SVGAGI in the germline V gene. Trimming stripped 7 bases from V and 2 bases from J, with 17 bases between. The CDR3 runs 15 residues. CDR3 sequence (DNA): TGTGCCAGCAAGGTGGGGGGAATCGGTAACACTGAAGCTTTCTTT. This encodes CASKVGGIGNTEAFF.

The V call is TRBV21-1, the J call TRBJ2-3; TRBD1 is the table's D call, not checked against the DNA. TRBV21-1 is a pseudogene segment. This CDR3 spans 17 amino acids. Here the CDR3 reads CASSPLGPGGGTDTQYF. The CDR3, as DNA: TGTGCCAGCAGCCCTTTGGGGCCAGGGGGCGGGACAGATACGCAGTATTTT.

The genes are TRBV27 and TRBJ2-2; D might be TRBD1 (6 bases). Germline lookup yields CDR1 MNHEY and CDR2 SMNVEV (reference sequence). V shed 5 bases and J shed 4 bases, with 14 bases lying between them. The CDR3 spans 15 residues. In nucleotides, the CDR3 is TGTGCCAGCAGTACCTACAGGGAAACCACCGGGGAGCTGTTTTTT. It yields the protein CASSTYRETTGELFF.

The chain joins TRBV7-8 to TRBJ2-1, with 7 bases lining up with TRBD2. The germline V gene encodes CDR1 SGHVS and CDR2 FQNEAQ. The CDR3 has 15 residues. The V and J ends lost 1 base and 5 bases, in that order; junction bases with no gene match: 5. The CDR3 DNA reads TGTGCCAGCAGCTTAGAGCGGGGACCACACAATGAGCAGTTCTTC. Translation: CASSLERGPHNEQFF.

This chain uses TRBV10-2 with TRBJ1-2; 7 positions agree with TRBD1. V trimming: 0 bases; J trimming: 7 bases; junction bases outside the gene matches: 11. CDR3 length: 16 residues. Germline V gene lookup returns CDR1 WSHSY and CDR2 SAAADI. The CDR3 is CASSESAYLTGVGYTF. CDR3 DNA: TGCGCCAGCAGTGAGTCAGCATACCTTACAGGGGTTGGCTACACCTTC.

As to this clone: One junction end disagrees with the germline gene, perhaps due to a read error. V usage is TRBV7-8 and J usage is TRBJ1-2, with D maybe TRBD1 (6 bases). Germline V gene lookup returns CDR1 SGHVS and CDR2 FQNEAQ. This CDR3 has 11 amino acids. CDR3 region: CASSQTGHVVF. The DNA of the CDR3 is TGTGCCAGCAGCCAGACAGGTCATGTAGTCTTC.